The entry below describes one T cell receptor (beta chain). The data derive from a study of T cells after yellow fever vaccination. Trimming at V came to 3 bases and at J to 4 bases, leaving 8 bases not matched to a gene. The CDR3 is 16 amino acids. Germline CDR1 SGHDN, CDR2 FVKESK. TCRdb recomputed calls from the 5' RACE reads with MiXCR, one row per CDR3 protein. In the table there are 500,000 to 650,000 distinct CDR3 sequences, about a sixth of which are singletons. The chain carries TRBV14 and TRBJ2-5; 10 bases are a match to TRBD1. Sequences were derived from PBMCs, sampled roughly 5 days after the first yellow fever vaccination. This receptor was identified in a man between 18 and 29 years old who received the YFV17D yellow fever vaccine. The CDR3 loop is CASSQFGTGVPETQYF. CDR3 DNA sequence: TGTGCCAGCAGCCAGTTCGGGACAGGGGTTCCAGAGACCCAGTACTTC. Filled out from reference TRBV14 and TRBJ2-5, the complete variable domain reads EAGVTQFPSHSVIEKGQTVTLRCDPISGHDNLYWYRRVMGKEIKFLLHFVKESKQDESGMPNNRFLAERTGGTYSTLKVQPAELEDSGVYFCASSQFGTGVPETQYFGPGTRLLVL.